This TCR beta chain was retrieved from a study of molecular identifiers for immune sequencing clone quantification. Study overall: Replicate experiments divided RNA from around 20,000 or 100,000 naive CD8 cells into five parts and sequenced four. Study-level results: Spiked-in Jurkat TCR RNA corresponding to one cell was reported as detectable against about 1 million naive cells.

By proportion, this clonotype is medium-sized. Its antigen is still unknown. The authors sorted naive CD8 T cells as CD8+CD4-CCR7+CD45RA+. Germline loops: CDR1 SEHNR, CDR2 FQNEAQ (reference sequence). Trimming took off 1 base at V and 1 base at J, with 7 bases between the two ends. This CDR3 contains 14 residues. In TCRdb, the PCR reads were re-called with MiXCR into one record per CDR3 protein. This sample carries about 10,000 distinct CDR3 sequences, around 17% of them seen once, and the ten largest clones take roughly 1.9%. Sequenced material: naive CD8+ T cells from blood, with Jurkat cell RNA spiked in. Noted subset: FACS-sorted CD8+CD4-CCR7+CD45RA+ naive T cells. This receptor was obtained from a human donor in good health. Some libraries in this study had Jurkat cell RNA spiked in. The chain joins TRBV7-9 to TRBJ1-1; D is undetermined. The CDR3 here is CASSLVFSNTEAFF. Written as DNA, the CDR3 is TGTGCCAGCAGCTTAGTCTTCTCGAACACTGAAGCTTTCTTT.